The 7 T cell receptor beta chains reported below all come from one sample, sequenced in a study of beta chain features in type 1 diabetes. Sequenced material consisted of expressed TCRB transcripts (all of the isolated RNA was reverse transcribed). The repertoire was sequenced with immunoSEQ multiplex PCR; TCRdb's copy has only in-frame clones and lacks some. In the table there are tens of thousands of clones, approximately 62% of which are singletons. The sample consisted of Tregs from blood. The source is a woman aged 18-29 years in good health.

This clone was seen once. The V and J genes are TRBV5-1 and TRBJ2-5, with 8 bases identical to TRBD1. Matching the DNA end better, TRBJ2-7 makes the J call doubtful. The germline CDR1 and CDR2 sequences are SGHRS and YFSETQ. The CDR3 has 16 residues. This CDR3 is CASSLAYRGSAYEQYF. In DNA, the CDR3 is TGCGCCAGCAGCTTGGCCTACAGGGGGTCGGCCTACGAGCAGTACTTC.

This clone is classed as medium-sized. This chain links TRBV7-2 with TRBJ1-1; D unclear. This CDR3 spans 15 amino acids. The V and J ends lost 2 bases and 2 bases respectively, with 12 bases between them. Looked up from germline, CDR1 is SGHTA and CDR2 is FQGNSA. The CDR3 protein is CASSLSTVSNTEAFF. For the CDR3, the DNA is TGTGCCAGCAGCTTATCCACAGTTTCAAACACTGAAGCTTTCTTT.

V usage is TRBV5-1 and J usage is TRBJ2-1; D call uncertain. The CDR3 length is 13 residues. The germline CDR1 and CDR2 sequences are SGHRS and YFSETQ. The ends were cut back, 0 bases at V and 5 bases at J, with 6 bases in the middle. The CDR3 DNA reads TGCGCCAGCAGCTTGGATCCAGACAATGAGCAGTTCTTC. Translation: CASSLDPDNEQFF.

The chain uses TRBV5-1 and TRBJ2-1, with 12 positions matching TRBD2. Trimming took 2 bases from V and 7 from J; bases not matched to a gene: 7. Germline lookup yields CDR1 SGHRS and CDR2 YFSETQ. CDR3 size: 16 residues. The CDR3 bases are TGCGCCAGCAGCTTCTCTAGCGGGAGGGCTCGGAATGAGCAGTTCTTC. Translation: CASSFSSGRARNEQFF. The whole variable domain, filled in from reference TRBV5-1 and TRBJ2-1, reads KAGVTQTPRYLIKTRGQQVTLSCSPISGHRSVSWYQQTPGQGLQFLFEYFSETQRNKGNFPGRFSGRQFSNSRSEMNVSTLELGDSALYLCASSFSSGRARNEQFFGPGTRLTVL.

V is TRBV4-3 and J is TRBJ1-5; TRBD1 is a possible D gene (5 bases). The V gene lost 0 bases and the J gene lost 3 bases, with 9 bases spanning the gap. The CDR3 consists of 15 residues. In germline, CDR1 is LGHNA, CDR2 YSLEER. CDR3 in DNA: TGCGCCAGCAGCCAAGACCCGACAGTCAATCAGCCCCAGCATTTT. It codes for CASSQDPTVNQPQHF.

V gene TRBV29-1 combines with J gene TRBJ1-2; unclear D gene. Trimming took 0 bases from V and 12 from J, leaving 11 bases between them. CDR1 SQVTM and CDR2 ANQGSEA come from the germline V gene. The CDR3 runs 11 residues. This chain's CDR3 is CSVEDLGGNTF. The CDR3 nucleotides read TGCAGCGTTGAAGATCTTGGAGGAAACACCTTC.

The genes are TRBV19 and TRBJ2-3, with D perhaps matching TRBD2 (5 bases). V was shortened by 3 bases and J by 2 bases, with 12 bases between the two germline ends. The CDR3 is made up of 15 amino acids. Germline V gene data show CDR1 as LNHDA and CDR2 as SQIVND (reference sequence). The CDR3 spells CASSIGVAHTDTQYF. The CDR3 DNA reads TGTGCCAGTAGTATCGGGGTAGCCCACACAGATACGCAGTATTTT.